A single sample gave rise to the 26 T cell receptor beta chains below, sequenced in a study of T cells after yellow fever vaccination. TCRdb re-analysed the 5' RACE reads in MiXCR, keeping a single row per CDR3 protein. The table has about 330,000 distinct CDR3 sequences, approximately 7% seen once. The specimen was PBMCs, collected roughly 45 days after the first yellow fever vaccination. These receptors were taken from a man younger than 35 who received the YFV17D yellow fever vaccine.

The sample holds many counts of this clonotype. The chain joins TRBV5-1 to TRBJ1-6; TRBD1 is a possible D gene (6 bases). The CDR3 has 13 residues. Germline CDR1 is SGHRS and CDR2 is YFSETQ. V lost 0 bases and J lost 10, with 8 bases in between. The DNA of the CDR3 is TGCGCCAGCAGCTTGGACGGGGGCTCACCCCTCCACTTT. Its protein product is CASSLDGGSPLHF.

The genes are TRBV5-1 and TRBJ2-5; tentative D call: TRBD2 (6 bases). V was clipped by 0 bases and J by 4 bases, with 10 bases between them. Germline lookup yields CDR1 SGHRS and CDR2 YFSETQ. This CDR3 contains 14 residues. The CDR3 sequence: CASSLGGTRETQYF. In DNA form, the CDR3 reads TGCGCCAGCAGCTTGGGGGGGACTCGAGAGACCCAGTACTTC.

The chain employs TRBV4-3 and TRBJ2-1; D may be TRBD2 (5 bases). CDR1 LGHNA and CDR2 YSLEER come from the germline V gene. The CDR3 has 13 residues. V was shortened by 1 base and J by 9 bases, with 10 bases between the two germline ends. The CDR3 region is CASSQGSGVEQFF. The CDR3 DNA reads as TGCGCCAGCAGCCAAGGCTCCGGGGTTGAGCAGTTCTTC.

The chain joins TRBV7-3 to TRBJ1-1; D uncertain. There are 15 residues in the CDR3. The V gene lost 2 bases and the J gene lost 3 bases, with 13 bases spanning the gap. Germline assignment: CDR1 SGHTA and CDR2 FQGTGA. CDR3 loop: CASSLRGQADTEAFF. The CDR3 region has the DNA TGTGCCAGCAGCTTACGGGGTCAGGCGGACACTGAAGCTTTCTTT.

This clonotype was counted a few times. This sequence joins TRBV7-2 and TRBJ2-2; the match to TRBD2 covers 7 bases. V trimming: 0 bases; J trimming: 5 bases; junction bases outside the gene matches: 12. The CDR3 runs 18 residues. Germline CDR1 and CDR2: SGHTA and FQGNSA. The CDR3 region is CASSLAPFPGGWTGELFF. For the CDR3, the DNA is TGTGCCAGCAGCTTAGCGCCCTTTCCGGGGGGTTGGACCGGGGAGCTGTTTTTT.

This clonotype was counted only a few times. The chain employs TRBV7-2 and TRBJ1-1; D is uncertain. The CDR3 consists of 14 residues. V lost 5 bases, J lost 0 bases, and 10 bases lay in between. Germline CDR1 SGHTA, CDR2 FQGNSA. The CDR3 DNA reads TGTGCCAGCAGCCTGCCACCGGTGAACACTGAAGCTTTCTTT. This codes for CASSLPPVNTEAFF.

This clonotype was seen repeatedly, ten times or more. This sequence joins TRBV7-2 and TRBJ2-7; D is possibly TRBD1 (5 bases). Germline V gene data show CDR1 as SGHTA and CDR2 as FQGNSA. CDR3 length: 16 amino acids. V was shortened by 2 bases and J by 2 bases, with 16 bases between the two germline ends. CDR3 sequence reads: CASSLRNTGTPYEQYV. In DNA form, the CDR3 reads TGTGCCAGCAGCTTAAGAAATACAGGAACCCCCTACGAGCAGTACGTC.

This clonotype appeared a few times. The chain is built from TRBV20-1 and TRBJ2-4, with 7 bases lining up with TRBD1. J lost 6 bases, V lost 3 bases, and 2 bases had no gene match. Germline V gives CDR1 DFQATT, CDR2 SNEGSKA (reference sequence). This CDR3 is 12 amino acids long. The CDR3 reads CSARTGRNIQYF. The CDR3 coding sequence is TGCAGTGCTAGGACAGGGAGAAACATTCAGTACTTC.

The genes are TRBV6-5 and TRBJ1-2; D perhaps matches TRBD1 (5 bases). This CDR3 has 14 amino acids. Germline assignment: CDR1 MNHEY and CDR2 SVGAGI. Trimming shortened V by 0 bases and J by 6 bases, and 11 bases separated the two germline ends. CDR3 nucleotides: TGTGCCAGCAGTTACTCGGGAGGGGCCCATGGCTACACCTTC. This translates into CASSYSGGAHGYTF.

The rearrangement joins TRBV5-4 to TRBJ1-1, with TRBD1 matching over 11 bases. The CDR3 loop spans 13 amino acids. Trimming cost V 9 bases and J 1 base; bases outside gene matches: 2. CDR1 and CDR2 (germline): SGHNT, YYREEE (reference sequence). The CDR3, as DNA: TGTGCCACCGGACAGGGGGCGAACACTGAAGCTTTCTTT. Translating gives CATGQGANTEAFF. The full variable domain, with the rest looked up from reference TRBV5-4 and TRBJ1-1, is ETGVTQSPTHLIKTRGQQVTLRCSSQSGHNTVSWYQQALGQGPQFIFQYYREEENGRGNFPPRFSGLQFPNYSSELNVNALELDDSALYLCATGQGANTEAFFGQGTRLTVV.

This clonotype was seen more than once but under ten times. The chain employs TRBV20-1 and TRBJ1-1, with a weak D call TRBD1 (6 bases). The germline V and J ends were trimmed by 0 bases and 4 bases, with 6 bases remaining between them. The CDR3 runs 12 residues. The germline V gene has CDR1 DFQATT and CDR2 SNEGSKA (reference sequence). The CDR3, as DNA: TGCAGTGCTAGAGAGGGGGCCACTGAAGCTTTCTTT. Protein product: CSAREGATEAFF.

This clonotype was observed at least ten times. The chain uses TRBV20-1 and TRBJ2-3; unclear D gene. Between the trimmed V and J ends, which lost 1 base and 1 base, there was a span of 6 bases. The length of the CDR3 is 13 residues. Germline-derived CDR1 and CDR2 are DFQATT and SNEGSKA (reference sequence). Here the CDR3 DNA reads TGCAGTGCTAGAGTAACTGGCACAGATACGCAGTATTTT. This sequence encodes CSARVTGTDTQYF.

This clonotype has only one observation. The junction departs from the called germline gene at one end, perhaps through a read error. CDR3 protein: CCARGATSGGAYTQYF. The DNA for the CDR3 is TGCTGTGCTAGGGGCGCTACTAGCGGGGGGGCGTATACGCAGTATTTT. The V gene is TRBV20-1, the J gene TRBJ2-3; 13 bases fit TRBD2. Germline-derived CDR1 and CDR2 are DFQATT and SNEGSKA (reference sequence). The CDR3 covers 16 residues.

This clonotype has just a few counts. The chain is built from TRBV28 and TRBJ1-3; no definite D call. Trimming took off 7 bases at V and 0 bases at J, with 13 bases between the two ends. Germline V CDR1 and CDR2: MDHEN, SYDVKM. This CDR3 is 15 amino acids long. This chain's CDR3 is CASTRLFDSGNTIYF. The CDR3 nucleotides read TGTGCCAGCACCCGACTCTTTGACTCTGGAAACACCATATATTTT.

This chain uses TRBV30 with TRBJ1-6; weak D call: TRBD1 (5 bases). The CDR3 covers 15 residues. Germline V gives CDR1 GTSNPN, CDR2 SVGIG (reference sequence). V lost 4 bases and J 10 bases, leaving 20 bases between the germline ends. The CDR3 nucleotides read TGTGCCTGGAATCCTGGGACGTTGAGTGGCTCACCCCTCCACTTT. This codes for CAWNPGTLSGSPLHF.

The CDR3 reads CASSLVSGQGGFADTQYF. CDR3 nucleotides: TGTGCCAGCAGCCTTGTATCCGGACAGGGAGGGTTCGCAGATACGCAGTATTTT. The gene calls are TRBV4-2 and TRBJ2-3, with a tentative D call TRBD1 (8 bases). Trimming removed 4 bases at V and 4 bases at J, with 24 bases between. Germline CDR1 reads LGHNA; CDR2 reads YNFKEQ. There are 18 residues in the CDR3.

A few counts support this clonotype. V gene TRBV5-6 combines with J gene TRBJ1-1; TRBD1 aligns across 10 bases. In germline, CDR1 is SGHDT, CDR2 YYEEEE. V lost 5 bases to trimming and J lost 4 bases; unmatched junction nucleotides: 14. CDR3 length: 17 amino acids. The CDR3 region has the DNA TGTGCCAGCAGTTCCGGGACAGGGGCCTTTTATCGCACTGAAGCTTTCTTT. Translating gives CASSSGTGAFYRTEAFF.

This chain joins TRBV3-1 and TRBJ1-2; D unclear. Trimming shortened V by 0 bases and J by 3 bases, and 14 bases separated the two germline ends. Per germline, CDR1 LGHDT and CDR2 YNNKEL (reference sequence). The CDR3 extends over 16 amino acids. CDR3: CASSQEGAAIYYGYTF. CDR3 bases: TGTGCCAGCAGCCAAGAGGGCGCCGCTATATACTATGGCTACACCTTC.

In its sample, this clonotype was seen a few times. The rearrangement joins TRBV6-2 or TRBV6-3 to TRBJ2-4; no reliable D call. Germline-derived CDR1 and CDR2 are MNHEY and SVGEGT. The CDR3 covers 15 residues. V was clipped by 2 bases and J by 0 bases, with 8 bases between them. The CDR3 region has the DNA TGTGCCAGCAGTTACCCAGGCCTAGCCAAAAACATTCAGTACTTC. Its translation is CASSYPGLAKNIQYF.

The rearrangement links TRBV15 to TRBJ1-5, with TRBD1 matching over 7 bases. V lost 5 bases to trimming and J lost 3 bases; unmatched junction nucleotides: 7. The length of the CDR3 is 15 residues. Germline CDR1 and CDR2: LNHNV and YYDKDF (reference sequence). DNA of the CDR3: TGTGCCACCAGCGGCCGGGACAGCCTCAATCAGCCCCAGCATTTT. It yields the protein CATSGRDSLNQPQHF.

This clonotype was recorded a few times. The chain combines TRBV14 with TRBJ2-1; D is tentatively TRBD1 or TRBD2 (5 bases each). V was clipped by 4 bases and J by 9 bases, with 13 bases between them. Looked up from germline, CDR1 is SGHDN and CDR2 is FVKESK. CDR3 length equals 13 residues. The CDR3 coding sequence is TGTGCCAGCAGCCTTGGACAAGGGACTGAGCAGTTCTTC. Amino acids: CASSLGQGTEQFF. The whole variable domain, remainder taken from reference TRBV14 and TRBJ2-1, is EAGVTQFPSHSVIEKGQTVTLRCDPISGHDNLYWYRRVMGKEIKFLLHFVKESKQDESGMPNNRFLAERTGGTYSTLKVQPAELEDSGVYFCASSLGQGTEQFFGPGTRLTVL.

This clonotype was picked up many times. The V gene is TRBV29-1, the J gene TRBJ1-1; D might be TRBD1 (6 bases). This CDR3 region has 11 residues. Germline V CDR1 and CDR2: SQVTM, ANQGSEA. The CDR3, as DNA: TGCGTTGGACAGCAGAACACTGAAGCTTTCTTT. Amino acids: CVGQQNTEAFF.

This clonotype was seen only a few times. The V and J genes are TRBV10-3 and TRBJ2-3; D unresolved. The germline CDR1 and CDR2 sequences are ENHRY and SYGVKD. The CDR3 sequence is 13 residues long. V lost 10 bases to trimming and J lost 2 bases, with 13 bases between them. CDR3 sequence: CATGVSTTDTQYF. As DNA, the CDR3 is TGTGCCACAGGAGTTTCCACCACAGATACGCAGTATTTT.

This clonotype was counted ten times or more. The chain links TRBV5-1 to TRBJ2-2; D perhaps matches TRBD2 (6 bases). Per the germline V gene, CDR1 is SGHRS and CDR2 is YFSETQ. There are 14 residues in the CDR3. V lost 0 bases to trimming and J lost 6 bases, with 9 bases between them. The DNA of the CDR3 is TGCGCCAGCAGCTTGGCCCCTAGCGCCGGGGAGCTGTTTTTT. This sequence encodes CASSLAPSAGELFF.

This clonotype was recorded many times. This chain's CDR3 is CASSLAGSNYSPLHF. DNA for the CDR3: TGCGCCAGCAGCTTGGCCGGCAGCAACTATTCACCCCTCCACTTT. The chain is built from TRBV5-1 and TRBJ1-6, with D unclear. V lost 0 bases and J lost 8, with 12 bases in between. CDR1 is SGHRS, CDR2 YFSETQ, per germline. The CDR3 is 15 amino acids.

This chain connects TRBV19 to TRBJ2-1; 7 bases agree with TRBD2. The junction had 14 bases not matched to a gene; V was cut back by 3 bases and J by 12 bases. The CDR3 covers 15 residues. Germline loops: CDR1 LNHDA, CDR2 SQIVND (reference sequence). CDR3 protein: CASSIANGGILGQFF. The CDR3 coding sequence is TGTGCCAGTAGTATCGCTAACGGGGGGATCCTCGGGCAGTTCTTC. The whole variable domain, filled in from reference TRBV19 and TRBJ2-1, reads DGGITQSPKYLFRKEGQNVTLSCEQNLNHDAMYWYRQDPGQGLRLIYYSQIVNDFQKGDIAEGYSVSREKKESFPLTVTSAQKNPTAFYLCASSIANGGILGQFFGPGTRLTVL.